This section outlines one T cell receptor beta chain sequence together with its context. This record belongs to a study of control samples from healthy donors and cancer patients. Clones were sequenced by immunoSEQ multiplex PCR, and TCRdb holds only the in-frame ones, with some missing. The repertoire shows fewer than 200,000 clones; the top ten hold about 2.2%. Germline assignment: CDR1 KGHDR and CDR2 SFDVKD. Trimming took off 3 bases at V and 9 bases at J, with 14 bases between the two ends. This CDR3 region has 13 residues. The sequenced sample consisted of blood. The sequence was collected from a woman under 40 in good health. J is TRBJ2-7 and V is TRBV24-1, with D unclear. This CDR3 is CATSDATGVVQYF. CDR3 in DNA: TGTGCCACCAGTGATGCCACCGGAGTTGTGCAGTACTTC.